This T cell receptor (beta chain) was profiled in a study of human T cells and chemical hapten exposure. Study-wide background: Per-sample TCR yields varied mainly from small pooled library volume differences.

In the authors' workflow: There were a median of approximately 100,000 TCRs per sample, with a range from about 20,000 to 700,000. One entry per CDR3 protein, called by TCRdb with MiXCR from the RACE reads. These V and J calls derive from TCRdb rather than the authors' analysis. The sample lists around 99,000 distinct CDR3 sequences; roughly 9% were seen once. General observations from the study: Sensitization with DPC brought no change to TCRs above 1 in 1000 in frequency.

Time point specified: patch test 2, 6 weeks after DPC sensitization. The treatment here: therapeutic diphenylcyclopropenone sensitization with weekly scalp DPC. The CDR3 is 16 amino acids. Germline CDR1 is SGHTA and CDR2 is FQGNSA. Trimming cost V 3 bases and J 5 bases; bases outside gene matches: 6. Details on this clonotype: The antigen is unknown.

The specimen was whole blood, collected in connection with sensitization to the hapten diphenylcyclopropenone (DPC). The chain employs TRBV7-2 and TRBJ1-5, with TRBD1 matching 11 bases. The source is a woman in her thirties or forties with alopecia areata. Some clones in this sample may be carry-over from other donors' samples. CDR3 in amino acids: CASSLNGQGAYQPQHF. CDR3 DNA: TGTGCCAGCAGCTTGAATGGACAGGGGGCCTATCAGCCCCAGCATTTT.